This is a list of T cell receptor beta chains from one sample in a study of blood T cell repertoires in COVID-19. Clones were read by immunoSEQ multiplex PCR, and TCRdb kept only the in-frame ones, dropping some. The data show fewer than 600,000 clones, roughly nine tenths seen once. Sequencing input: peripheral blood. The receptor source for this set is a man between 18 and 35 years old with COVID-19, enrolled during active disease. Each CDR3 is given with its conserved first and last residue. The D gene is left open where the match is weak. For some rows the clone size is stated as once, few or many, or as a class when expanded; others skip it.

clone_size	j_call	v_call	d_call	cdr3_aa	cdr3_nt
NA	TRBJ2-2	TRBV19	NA	CASNPGTGELFF	TGTGCCAGTAATCCGGGCACCGGGGAGCTGTTTTTT
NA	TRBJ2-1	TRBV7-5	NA	CVRLAHEQFF	TGTGTCAGATTAGCACATGAGCAGTTCTTC
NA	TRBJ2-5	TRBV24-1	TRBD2	CATSDPRDYGKETQYF	TGTGCCACCAGTGACCCCCGGGACTACGGGAAAGAGACCCAGTACTTC
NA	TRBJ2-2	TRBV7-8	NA	CASSLPSLLDGITGELFF	TGTGCCAGCAGCTTACCGTCCCTACTAGATGGGATCACCGGGGAGCTGTTTTTT
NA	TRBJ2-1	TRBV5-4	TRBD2	CASRSRGGYNEQFF	TGTGCCAGCAGATCGCGGGGGGGTTACAATGAGCAGTTCTTC
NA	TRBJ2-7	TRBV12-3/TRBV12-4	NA	CASSLGGSRQYF	TGTGCCAGCAGTTTAGGAGGGTCGAGGCAGTACTTC
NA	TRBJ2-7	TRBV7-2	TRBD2	CASSSSGRVYEQYF	TGTGCCAGCAGCTCGAGCGGGAGAGTTTACGAGCAGTACTTC
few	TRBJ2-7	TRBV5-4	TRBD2	CASSLGGAGGPPEQYF	TGTGCCAGCAGCTTGGGGGGTGCGGGAGGGCCGCCCGAGCAGTACTTC
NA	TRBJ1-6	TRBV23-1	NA	CASSFSYNSPLHF	TGCGCCAGCAGTTTCAGTTATAATTCACCCCTCCACTTT
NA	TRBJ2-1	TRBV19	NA	CASSIGGGDGRFF	TGTGCCAGTAGTATAGGAGGGGGCGACGGGAGGTTCTTC
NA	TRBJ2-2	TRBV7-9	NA	CASSPPQRPTGELFF	TGTGCCAGCAGCCCCCCCCAGCGACCCACCGGGGAGCTGTTTTTT
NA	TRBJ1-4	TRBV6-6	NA	CASSPLGSLLRNEKLFF	TGTGCCAGCAGTCCCCTCGGGAGTTTACTACGGAATGAAAAACTGTTTTTT
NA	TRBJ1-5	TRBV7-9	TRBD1	CASSAWGQGTVSNQPQHF	TGTGCCAGCAGCGCCTGGGGACAGGGGACAGTTAGCAATCAGCCCCAGCATTTT
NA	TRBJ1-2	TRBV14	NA	CASSPRTDYGYTF	TGTGCCAGCAGCCCACGGACAGACTATGGCTACACCTTC
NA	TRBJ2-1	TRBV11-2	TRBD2	CASSLLAGGLNEQFF	TGTGCCAGCAGCCTACTAGCGGGGGGGCTGAATGAGCAGTTCTTC
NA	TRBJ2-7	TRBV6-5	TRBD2	CASSPGGTSYEQYF	TGTGCCAGCAGCCCCGGGGGGACCTCCTACGAGCAGTACTTC
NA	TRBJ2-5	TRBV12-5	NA	CASGLVRPGETQYF	TGTGCTAGTGGTTTGGTACGGCCGGGGGAGACCCAGTACTTC
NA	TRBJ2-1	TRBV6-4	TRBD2	CASSEGAGAVNEQFF	TGTGCCAGCAGTGAAGGCGCGGGAGCGGTCAATGAGCAGTTCTTC
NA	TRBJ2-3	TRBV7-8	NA	CASSFWRSPRSDTQYF	TGTGCCAGCAGTTTTTGGCGGAGTCCCCGCTCAGATACGCAGTATTTT
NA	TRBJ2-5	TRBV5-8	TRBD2	CASLAPGGQETQYF	TGTGCCAGCCTTGCCCCGGGGGGGCAAGAGACCCAGTACTTC
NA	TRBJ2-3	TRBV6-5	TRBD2	CASRVGGNTQYF	TGTGCCAGTCGGGTCGGGGGGAATACGCAGTATTTT
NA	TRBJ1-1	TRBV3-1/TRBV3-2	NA	CASSPGDRNTEAFF	TGTGCCAGCAGCCCTGGCGACAGGAACACTGAAGCTTTCTTT
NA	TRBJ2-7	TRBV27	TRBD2	CASSPAGGYEQYF	TGTGCCAGCAGTCCAGCGGGGGGCTACGAGCAGTACTTC
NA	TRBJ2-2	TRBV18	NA	CASSPATRDPGELFF	TGTGCCAGCTCACCAGCGACTAGAGATCCCGGGGAGCTGTTTTTT
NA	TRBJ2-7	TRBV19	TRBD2	CASSSLAGSYEQYF	TGTGCCAGTAGTAGCCTAGCGGGCAGCTACGAGCAGTACTTC
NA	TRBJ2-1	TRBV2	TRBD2	CASGGLGGNEQFF	TGTGCCAGCGGGGGACTAGGGGGCAATGAGCAGTTCTTC
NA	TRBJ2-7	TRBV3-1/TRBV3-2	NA	CASSPNRGYEQYF	TGTGCCAGCAGCCCCAATCGGGGCTACGAGCAGTACTTC
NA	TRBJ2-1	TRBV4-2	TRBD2	CASSRTSLRTNEQFF	TGTGCCAGCAGCCGGACTAGCCTCAGGACCAATGAGCAGTTCTTC
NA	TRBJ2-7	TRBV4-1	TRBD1	CASSLMESGQGIYEQYF	TGCGCCAGCAGCCTCATGGAATCGGGACAGGGAATCTACGAGCAGTACTTC
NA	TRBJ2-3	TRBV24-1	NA	CATSQAGSSTNTQYF	TGTGCCACCAGTCAGGCGGGCTCCAGCACAAATACGCAGTATTTT
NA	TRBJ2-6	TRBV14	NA	CASSQARPGANVLTF	TGTGCCAGCAGCCAAGCCAGGCCTGGGGCCAACGTCCTGACTTTC
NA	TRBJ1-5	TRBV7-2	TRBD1	CASSIRGQQPQHF	TGTGCCAGCAGCATAAGGGGGCAACAGCCCCAGCATTTT
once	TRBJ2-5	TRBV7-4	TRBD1	CASSQGVRQVVETQYF	TGTGCCAGCAGCCAGGGGGTAAGACAGGTCGTAGAGACCCAGTACTTC
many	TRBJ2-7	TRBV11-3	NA	CASTTTDSSYEQYF	TGTGCCAGCACCACGACAGATAGCTCCTACGAGCAGTACTTC
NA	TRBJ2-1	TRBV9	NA	CASSVAPADNEQFF	TGTGCCAGCAGCGTAGCTCCCGCGGACAATGAGCAGTTCTTC
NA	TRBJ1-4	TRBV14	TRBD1	CASSRGLVEKLFF	TGTGCCAGCAGTAGGGGGCTGGTTGAAAAACTGTTTTTT
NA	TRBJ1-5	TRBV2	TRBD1	CASTNRGRNQPQHF	TGTGCCAGCACCAACAGGGGGAGGAATCAGCCCCAGCATTTT
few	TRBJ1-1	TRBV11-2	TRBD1	CASSLLLSGGTEAFF	TGTGCCAGCAGCTTACTCCTCTCAGGGGGCACTGAAGCTTTCTTT
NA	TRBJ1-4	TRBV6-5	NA	CASRDSGSRVKLFF	TGTGCCAGCAGAGACTCAGGGTCTCGGGTAAAACTGTTTTTT
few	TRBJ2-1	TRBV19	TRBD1	CASSLTPGLRGNEQFF	TGTGCCAGTAGTCTCACACCCGGACTCAGGGGGAATGAGCAGTTCTTC
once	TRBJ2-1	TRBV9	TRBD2	CASSVGAGVSYNEQFF	TGTGCCAGCAGCGTAGGTGCGGGAGTCTCCTACAATGAGCAGTTCTTC
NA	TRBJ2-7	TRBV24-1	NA	CATSDPTEPSYEQYF	TGTGCCACCAGTGACCCGACAGAGCCATCATACGAGCAGTACTTC
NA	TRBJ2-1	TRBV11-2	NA	CASSLDNYNNEQFF	TGTGCCAGCAGCTTAGATAACTACAACAATGAGCAGTTCTTC
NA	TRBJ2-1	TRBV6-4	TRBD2	CASRDPEEEAGEGRFF	TGTGCCAGCAGGGACCCCGAGGAAGAAGCGGGAGAGGGTAGGTTCTTC
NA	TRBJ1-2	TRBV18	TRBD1	CASSPQGQPNYGYTF	TGTGCCAGCTCACCACAGGGACAGCCAAACTATGGCTACACCTTC
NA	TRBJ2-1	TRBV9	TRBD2	CASSPPNAGVYNEQFF	TGTGCCAGCAGCCCCCCCAATGCGGGGGTGTACAATGAGCAGTTCTTC
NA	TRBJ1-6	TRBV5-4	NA	CASSDEDINSPLHF	TGTGCCAGCAGCGATGAGGACATAAATTCACCCCTCCACTTT
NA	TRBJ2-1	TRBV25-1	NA	CASSDVQGSVYNEQFF	TGTGCCAGCAGTGATGTTCAGGGTTCCGTCTACAATGAGCAGTTCTTC
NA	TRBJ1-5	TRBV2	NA	CASSVLGALNQPQHF	TGTGCCAGCAGTGTTCTGGGGGCGCTCAATCAGCCCCAGCATTTT
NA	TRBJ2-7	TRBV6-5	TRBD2	CASSPAREAYEQYF	TGTGCCAGCAGTCCGGCCCGGGAGGCCTACGAGCAGTACTTC
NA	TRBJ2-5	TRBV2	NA	CASSERLAGKVFQETQYF	TGTGCCAGCAGTGAACGGCTTGCGGGGAAGGTGTTCCAAGAGACCCAGTACTTC
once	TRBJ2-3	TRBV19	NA	CASRGGGGTDTQYF	TGTGCCAGTAGGGGCGGAGGGGGCACAGATACGCAGTATTTT